This is a list of T cell receptor beta chains from one sample in a study of blood T cell repertoires in COVID-19. TCRdb keeps only in-frame clones here, not all; method: immunoSEQ multiplex PCR. The sample lists approximately 76,000 clones, approximately 85% occurring once. Specimen: peripheral blood. Source of these receptors: a human donor in a cohort sampled during active COVID-19. Both conserved end residues are part of each CDR3. The order of the fields is D gene, V gene, clone size, J gene, CDR3 protein, CDR3 DNA. A D gene is named only where the DNA matches it firmly. Only some rows state a clone size, as once, few, many or a class for expanded clones.

>NA|TRBV19|NA|TRBJ2-7
CASSIGGTGLLQQYF
TGTGCCAGTAGTATAGGTGGAACAGGCCTATTACAGCAGTACTTC
>NA|TRBV19|NA|TRBJ1-1
CASSGGIDAEAFF
TGTGCCAGTAGTGGCGGGATCGACGCTGAAGCTTTCTTT
>TRBD1|TRBV7-2|NA|TRBJ1-5
CASRIGQGEYSNQPQHF
TGTGCCAGCAGAATTGGACAGGGCGAATATAGCAATCAGCCCCAGCATTTT
>NA|TRBV7-9|NA|TRBJ1-2
CASSLGSELWGYTF
TGTGCCAGCAGCTTAGGTTCGGAGCTCTGGGGCTACACCTTC
>TRBD1|TRBV18|NA|TRBJ1-1
CASSPNTGQGAAEAFF
TGTGCCAGCTCACCTAATACAGGTCAGGGGGCGGCTGAAGCTTTCTTT
>NA|TRBV12-2|NA|TRBJ1-1
CASRFSRGGYTEAFF
TGTGCAAGTCGCTTCTCTCGGGGGGGATACACTGAAGCTTTCTTT
>TRBD2|TRBV7-3|NA|TRBJ2-3
CASSSAGGATDTQYF
TGTGCCAGCAGCTCGGCGGGGGGCGCGACAGATACGCAGTATTTT
>TRBD2|TRBV2|NA|TRBJ2-1
CASSTTSGVYNEQFF
TGTGCCAGCAGTACGACTAGCGGAGTGTACAATGAGCAGTTCTTC
>NA|TRBV28|NA|TRBJ2-3
CASSAVVGTQYF
TGTGCCAGCAGCGCCGTGGTCGGGACGCAGTATTTT
>NA|TRBV3-1/TRBV3-2|NA|TRBJ2-3
CASSARGSRSDTQYF
TGTGCCAGCAGCGCAAGGGGGAGTAGGTCAGATACGCAGTATTTT
>TRBD1|TRBV19|NA|TRBJ2-5
CASSHIGAGGETQYF
TGTGCCAGTAGTCATATAGGGGCAGGGGGTGAGACCCAGTACTTC
>NA|TRBV18|NA|TRBJ2-1
CASSRDGGPYNEQFF
TGTGCCAGCTCAAGGGACGGGGGACCCTACAATGAGCAGTTCTTC
>NA|TRBV5-1|NA|TRBJ2-5
CASSLTGSQETQYF
TGCGCCAGCAGCTTAACAGGAAGCCAAGAGACCCAGTACTTC
>TRBD2|TRBV7-8|NA|TRBJ2-7
CASSLDQGLAGYEQYF
TGTGCCAGCAGCTTAGATCAAGGACTAGCGGGGTACGAGCAGTACTTC
>NA|TRBV4-2|NA|TRBJ2-5
CASSPGNQETQYF
TGTGCCAGCAGCCCGGGAAACCAAGAGACCCAGTACTTC
>TRBD1|TRBV11-3|once|TRBJ1-1
CASSDRALGAFF
TGTGCCAGCAGTGACAGGGCACTGGGAGCTTTCTTT
>TRBD1|TRBV14|NA|TRBJ1-4
CASSQPQVQPGQEKLFF
TGTGCCAGCAGCCAACCCCAGGTACAACCGGGACAGGAAAAACTGTTTTTT
>NA|TRBV19|NA|TRBJ2-7
CASSSPGLQTTYEQYF
TGTGCCAGTAGTTCACCGGGACTCCAAACGACCTACGAGCAGTACTTC
>TRBD2|TRBV5-1|NA|TRBJ2-5
CASSAGTSGIAPQETQYF
TGCGCCAGCAGCGCCGGGACTAGCGGGATCGCCCCACAAGAGACCCAGTACTTC
>TRBD2|TRBV7-2|NA|TRBJ2-1
CASSWGLAASYNEQFF
TGTGCCAGCAGCTGGGGACTAGCAGCTAGTTACAATGAGCAGTTCTTC
>NA|TRBV27|NA|TRBJ2-7
CASSLYPPTEYEQYF
TGTGCCAGCAGCTTATATCCCCCAACAGAATACGAGCAGTACTTC
>NA|TRBV2|once|TRBJ1-1
CASGYSMNTEAFF
TGTGCCAGCGGGTACAGCATGAACACTGAAGCTTTCTTT
>NA|TRBV19|NA|TRBJ2-7
CASSRTGGGVGEQYF
TGTGCCAGTAGTAGAACTGGGGGAGGCGTGGGGGAGCAGTACTTC
>NA|TRBV7-2|NA|TRBJ1-1
CASRPTGNTEAFF
TGTGCCAGCAGACCGACAGGGAACACTGAAGCTTTCTTT
>NA|TRBV6-2/TRBV6-3|NA|TRBJ2-5
CASSYSSGAQDETQYF
TGTGCCAGCAGTTACTCGTCAGGGGCGCAAGATGAGACCCAGTACTTC
>TRBD2|TRBV19|NA|TRBJ2-4
CATTSGGEVDIQYF
TGTGCCACGACTAGCGGGGGGGAAGTAGACATTCAGTACTTC
>NA|TRBV12-3/TRBV12-4|NA|TRBJ1-1
CASSFRRDTEAFF
TGTGCCAGCAGTTTTCGTAGAGACACTGAAGCTTTCTTT